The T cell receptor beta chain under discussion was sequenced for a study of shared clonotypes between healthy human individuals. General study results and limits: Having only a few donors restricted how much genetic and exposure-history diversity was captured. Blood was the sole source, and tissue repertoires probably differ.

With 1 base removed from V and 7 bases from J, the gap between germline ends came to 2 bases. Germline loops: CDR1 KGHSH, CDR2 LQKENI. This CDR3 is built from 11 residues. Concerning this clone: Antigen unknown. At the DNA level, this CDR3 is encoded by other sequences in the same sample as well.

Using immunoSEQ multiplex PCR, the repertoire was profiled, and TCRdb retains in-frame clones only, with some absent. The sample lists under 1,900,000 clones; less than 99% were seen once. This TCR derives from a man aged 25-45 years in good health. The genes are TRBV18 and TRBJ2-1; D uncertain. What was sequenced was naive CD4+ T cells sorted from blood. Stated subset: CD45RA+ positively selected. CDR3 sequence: CASSPRNEQFF. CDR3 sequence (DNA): TGTGCCAGCTCACCACGGAATGAGCAGTTCTTC. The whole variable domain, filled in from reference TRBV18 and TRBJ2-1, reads NAGVMQNPRHLVRRRGQEARLRCSPMKGHSHVYWYRQLPEEGLKFMVYLQKENIIDESGMPKERFSAEFPKEGPSILRIQQVVRGDSAAYFCASSPRNEQFFGPGTRLTVL.